This T cell receptor beta chain is from a study of blood T cell repertoires in COVID-19. Study-wide background: Both acute and convalescent COVID-19 samples were obtained from the United States, Italy and Spain. Sources were T cells, B-cell-depleted T cells, or PBMCs; the material itself was cDNA or gDNA.

The CDR3 sequence is 15 residues long. CDR1 MDHEN and CDR2 SYDVKM come from the germline V gene. V was cut by 5 bases and J by 2 bases, with 16 bases left in between. Under the authors' procedure: The authors estimated nucleated cell counts from reference gene primer amplification. Here immunoSEQ multiplex PCR was the method, and the copy in TCRdb shows in-frame clones only, minus some. From that table come the V and J calls and clone size; the DNA was used to work out D and trimming. The sample lists more than 15,000 clones; more than 75% were seen once. The sample was peripheral blood. This rearrangement joins TRBV28 to TRBJ2-7, with a weak D call TRBD2 (5 bases). This clonotype was obtained from a human donor with active COVID-19. The donor label of this sample is uncertain. The CDR3 reads CASSPPGYGAYEQYF. In nucleotides, the CDR3 is TGTGCCAGCAGTCCGCCGGGGTACGGGGCCTACGAGCAGTACTTC.